This T cell receptor (beta chain) was sequenced during a study of blood T cell repertoires in COVID-19. CDR1 and CDR2 (germline): GTSNPN, SVGIG (reference sequence). The V segment lost 5 bases and the J segment 4 bases; nucleotides outside the gene matches: 4. The CDR3 is 13 residues long. This table comes from immunoSEQ multiplex PCR, and its TCRdb copy is limited to in-frame clones, with some not included. This table has roughly 65,000 clones, about 86% appearing once. The origin of this receptor is a man aged 50-59 years with acute or convalescent COVID-19. Sequencing was done on a sample of peripheral blood. This chain joins TRBV30 and TRBJ2-3, with 9 bases lining up with TRBD2. In nucleotides, the CDR3 is TGTGCCTGGGCGAGCGGGGGGCCAGATACGCAGTATTTT. Protein sequence: CAWASGGPDTQYF.